Below are 5 T cell receptor beta chains sequenced from a single sample in a study of blood T cell repertoires in COVID-19. Produced via immunoSEQ multiplex PCR; TCRdb's table is partial and in-frame only. The table shows 250,000 to 300,000 clones, with 80% to 90% occurring only once. The sequencing sample was made of peripheral blood. The source of these receptors is a woman aged 70-85 years with COVID-19, enrolled during active disease.

This sequence joins TRBV11-3 and TRBJ2-7; 7 bases fit TRBD1. This CDR3 is built from 14 residues. In germline, CDR1 is SGHNT, CDR2 YENEEA. Trimming at V came to 1 base and at J to 7 bases, leaving 7 bases not matched to a gene. CDR3 DNA: TGTGCCAGCAGCTTAGGGACAGGAGGCTGGGAGCAGTACTTC. Protein product: CASSLGTGGWEQYF.

The chain recombines TRBV7-8 with TRBJ1-1; possibly TRBD1 for D (6 bases). Germline V CDR1 and CDR2: SGHVS, FQNEAQ. The germline V and J ends were trimmed by 3 bases and 0 bases, with 17 bases remaining between them. The CDR3 is 17 amino acids. CDR3 in amino acids: CASSLLVDSAMNTEAFF. The DNA of the CDR3 is TGTGCCAGCAGCTTGCTTGTGGACAGCGCCATGAACACTGAAGCTTTCTTT.

The chain uses TRBV24-1 and TRBJ2-7; D is uncertain. V was clipped by 0 bases and J by 3 bases, with 14 bases between them. The germline V gene encodes CDR1 KGHDR and CDR2 SFDVKD. The CDR3 consists of 16 residues. The CDR3 here is CATSDLLTCPYYEQYF. The CDR3 DNA is TGTGCCACCAGTGATTTGCTGACTTGCCCGTACTACGAGCAGTACTTC.

The chain combines TRBV5-4 with TRBJ2-7; TRBD2 might be the D (6 bases). Trimming removed 4 bases at V and 7 bases at J, with 9 bases between. The CDR3 has 11 amino acids. CDR1 is SGHNT, CDR2 YYREEE, per germline (reference sequence). Here the CDR3 reads CASSAAGEQYF. The CDR3 nucleotides read TGTGCCAGCAGCGCGGCGGGGGAGCAGTACTTC.

This chain links TRBV6-5 with TRBJ1-1; 7 bases line up with TRBD1. V was clipped by 2 bases and J by 5 bases; unmatched bases: 5. This CDR3 comprises 14 residues. In germline, CDR1 is MNHEY, CDR2 SVGAGI. This CDR3 reads CASSYQGGRTEAFF. In DNA form, the CDR3 reads TGTGCCAGCAGTTACCAGGGGGGACGGACTGAAGCTTTCTTT.